Shown below are 32 T cell receptor beta chains from a single sample sequenced in a study of CD4 T cells in relation to SARS-CoV-2 and coronaviruses. The unexposed donors gave CD4+ T cells in about 2011-2018, prior to COVID-19. The cells were cultured for around ten days before CD4+ T cells were isolated. Profiled with immunoSEQ multiplex PCR; TCRdb holds only in-frame clones, not every one. The sample holds 25,000 to 35,000 clones; around 72% are singletons and the top ten take about 12%. No antigen has been identified for these receptors. Input material: CD4+ T cells from PBMCs, cultured in vitro. The receptor source for this set is a human donor in good health.

The chain recombines TRBV9 with TRBJ1-1; the D gene is possibly TRBD1 (5 bases). Per the germline V gene, CDR1 is SGDLS and CDR2 is YYNGEE. V was shortened by 3 bases and J by 1 base, with 10 bases between the two germline ends. The CDR3 has 14 amino acids. The CDR3 region has the DNA TGTGCCAGCAGCGCAGGGTTTGGGAACACTGAAGCTTTCTTT. This translates into CASSAGFGNTEAFF.

This clone was seen more than once but under ten times. J is TRBJ1-1 and V is TRBV6-5; perhaps TRBD1 as D (5 bases). The CDR3 consists of 12 residues. CDR1 MNHEY and CDR2 SVGAGI come from the germline V gene. V was clipped by 8 bases and J by 4 bases, with 11 bases between them. The CDR3 loop reads CASGRGSTEAFF. The CDR3 DNA follows: TGTGCCAGCGGACGGGGGTCCACTGAAGCTTTCTTT.

This clone has a handful of counts. The chain's CDR3 is CASSLAHPRHSGNTIYF. CDR3 DNA sequence: TGTGCCAGCAGCTTAGCGCACCCTCGGCACTCTGGAAACACCATATATTTT. The chain couples TRBV7-2 to TRBJ1-3; unclear D gene. Trimming removed 0 bases at V and 0 bases at J, with 12 bases between. CDR3 length: 17 residues. CDR1 and CDR2 (germline): SGHTA, FQGNSA.

This clone turned up a few times. V gene TRBV5-4 combines with J gene TRBJ2-1; 7 bases line up with TRBD1. CDR1 is SGHNT and CDR2 is YYREEE in the germline V gene (reference sequence). Unmatched junction bases numbered 2, after V lost 0 bases and J lost 2 bases. The CDR3 is made up of 15 amino acids. In DNA, the CDR3 is TGTGCCAGCAGCTTGGCGGGACAGCCCTACAATGAGCAGTTCTTC. Translating it yields CASSLAGQPYNEQFF.

CDR3 amino acids: CASSRSGKEQFF. In nucleotides, the CDR3 is TGTGCCAGCAGCCGTAGCGGGAAAGAGCAGTTCTTC. V is TRBV7-2 and J is TRBJ2-1; 8 positions agree with TRBD2. After removal of 5 bases from V and 10 bases from J, the junction contained 4 bases not matched to a gene. There are 12 residues in the CDR3. The germline V gene has CDR1 SGHTA and CDR2 FQGNSA. Full variable domain (outside the CDR3, taken from reference TRBV7-2 and TRBJ2-1): GAGVSQSPSNKVTEKGKDVELRCDPISGHTALYWYRQSLGQGLEFLIYFQGNSAPDKSGLPSDRFSAERTGGSVSTLTIQRTQQEDSAVYLCASSRSGKEQFFGPGTRLTVL.

The chain links TRBV2 to TRBJ1-1; 8 nucleotides line up with TRBD1. The CDR3 runs to 16 residues. Germline V CDR1 and CDR2: SNHLY, FYNNEI. Trimming removed 8 bases from V and 6 bases from J; junction bases left unmatched: 17. The CDR3 spells CASRFDRGDLGAEAFF. Here the CDR3 DNA reads TGTGCCAGCCGATTTGACAGGGGAGACCTTGGCGCTGAAGCTTTCTTT.

This clone has a handful of counts. The chain links TRBV5-1 to TRBJ1-3; D ambiguous. Trimming took 0 bases from V and 4 from J, leaving 5 bases between them. CDR1 and CDR2 from the germline V gene are SGHRS and YFSETQ. The CDR3 totals 13 residues. CDR3 bases: TGCGCCAGCAGCTTGGAGTCCGGAAACACCATATATTTT. This codes for CASSLESGNTIYF.

The rearrangement uses TRBV19 and TRBJ1-1, with TRBD1 matching over 8 bases. Germline V CDR1 and CDR2: LNHDA, SQIVND (reference sequence). Unmatched junction bases numbered 11, after V lost 10 bases and J lost 4 bases. The CDR3 is 14 residues long. CDR3 sequence reads: CATHRQGRITEAFF. CDR3 coding DNA: TGTGCCACCCACCGACAGGGGCGCATCACTGAAGCTTTCTTT. Full variable domain (remainder filled in from reference TRBV19 and TRBJ1-1): DGGITQSPKYLFRKEGQNVTLSCEQNLNHDAMYWYRQDPGQGLRLIYYSQIVNDFQKGDIAEGYSVSREKKESFPLTVTSAQKNPTAFYLCATHRQGRITEAFFGQGTRLTVV.

The rearrangement links TRBV5-1 to TRBJ2-2; 14 bases agree with TRBD2. Germline V lookup: CDR1 SGHRS, CDR2 YFSETQ. The J segment lost 7 bases and the V segment lost 6 bases, leaving 5 bases of the junction unmatched. This CDR3 spans 15 amino acids. CDR3 coding DNA: TGCGCCAGCAAGACTAGCGGGAGGGCCGACGGGGAGCTGTTTTTT. As protein: CASKTSGRADGELFF. The whole variable domain, filled in from reference TRBV5-1 and TRBJ2-2, reads KAGVTQTPRYLIKTRGQQVTLSCSPISGHRSVSWYQQTPGQGLQFLFEYFSETQRNKGNFPGRFSGRQFSNSRSEMNVSTLELGDSALYLCASKTSGRADGELFFGEGSRLTVL.

The CDR3 coding sequence is TGTGCCAGCAGCGTAGGCTGGGAAGGCAATCAGCCCCAGCATTTT. It encodes CASSVGWEGNQPQHF. J is TRBJ1-5 and V is TRBV9, with D hard to call. Germline assignment: CDR1 SGDLS and CDR2 YYNGEE. Deletions cut 0 bases from V and 2 bases from J, with 9 bases between. The CDR3 extends over 15 amino acids.

This rearrangement joins TRBV10-1 to TRBJ1-1; no clear D gene. Germline-derived CDR1 and CDR2 are WNHNN and SYGVQD (reference sequence). The CDR3 covers 13 residues. V lost 9 bases, J lost 3 bases, and 14 bases lay in between. In nucleotides, the CDR3 is TGCGCCAGTAAACTTCAAATGGACACTGAAGCTTTCTTT. Translating gives CASKLQMDTEAFF.

In nucleotides, the CDR3 is TGCGCCAGCAGCCAAATTCGGCAGGGGGGTCGGGCTTTCTTT. It encodes CASSQIRQGGRAFF. This chain joins TRBV4-1 and TRBJ1-1; TRBD1 agrees at 7 bases. The germline V gene has CDR1 MGHRA and CDR2 YSYEKL. V dropped 2 bases and J dropped 11; count of bases not matched to a gene: 11. This CDR3 contains 14 residues.

This rearrangement joins TRBV10-1 to TRBJ1-6, with D unclear. V lost 2 bases to trimming and J lost 7 bases, with 9 bases between them. From germline, CDR1 is WNHNN and CDR2 SYGVQD (reference sequence). This CDR3 has 14 residues. DNA of the CDR3: TGCGCCAGCAGTGAGACGACCAGGAATTCACCCCTCCACTTT. Its protein is CASSETTRNSPLHF.

This rearrangement joins TRBV7-9 to TRBJ1-2; 7 bases map to TRBD1. The germline gives CDR1 SEHNR, CDR2 FQNEAQ (reference sequence). This CDR3 comprises 12 residues. V dropped 5 bases and J dropped 7; count of bases not matched to a gene: 4. In DNA, the CDR3 is TGTGCCAGCAGCAGAGACAGGGCTGGCTACACCTTC. Translation: CASSRDRAGYTF.

The gene calls are TRBV27 and TRBJ2-7; maybe TRBD2 (5 bases). Germline loops: CDR1 MNHEY, CDR2 SMNVEV (reference sequence). The CDR3 has 16 residues. V lost 5 bases, J lost 0 bases, and 17 bases lay in between. CDR3 DNA sequence: TGTGCCAGCAGTCAATCTTCCCGGGGTGGCTCCTACGAGCAGTACTTC. This translates into CASSQSSRGGSYEQYF.

The chain employs TRBV6-2 or TRBV6-3 and TRBJ2-1; 9 nucleotides match TRBD2. Per the germline V gene, CDR1 is MNHEY and CDR2 is SVGEGT. Germline trimming cut 6 bases from V and 8 bases from J; bases unmatched to any gene: 11. CDR3 length: 15 residues. CDR3 in amino acids: CASSPSGGRGDEQFF. The CDR3 nucleotides read TGTGCCAGCAGCCCCTCCGGCGGGAGGGGGGATGAGCAGTTCTTC.

The CDR3 region is CASSIVGAGSYGYTF. CDR3 in DNA: TGTGCCAGTAGTATAGTTGGCGCGGGAAGCTATGGCTACACCTTC. The chain is built from TRBV19 and TRBJ1-2; D ambiguous. CDR3 length: 15 residues. The V gene's germline CDR1 is LNHDA and CDR2 SQIVND (reference sequence). V dropped 1 base and J dropped 4 bases, with 13 bases sitting between them.

The V and J genes are TRBV9 and TRBJ2-1, with 12 bases aligning to TRBD2. The CDR3 runs to 15 residues. Germline V lookup: CDR1 SGDLS, CDR2 YYNGEE. V lost 0 bases and J lost 7; bases outside the gene matches: 2. The CDR3 sequence: CASSVGGLAGNEQFF. The DNA of the CDR3 is TGTGCCAGCAGCGTAGGGGGACTAGCGGGTAATGAGCAGTTCTTC.

As for this clone: A read error may produce the germline difference seen at one junction end. The V and J genes are TRBV6-2 or TRBV6-3 and TRBJ2-3, with 11 bases that match TRBD1. This CDR3 has 18 amino acids. Germline CDR1 MNHEY, CDR2 SVGEGT. The CDR3 sequence is CASSPTRDRGVGTDTQYF. The CDR3 DNA reads as TGTGCCAGCAGTCCGACACGGGACAGGGGGGTCGGCACTGATACGCAGTATTTT.

The V gene is TRBV7-6, the J gene TRBJ1-1; D might be TRBD1 (5 bases). There are 16 residues in the CDR3. Germline CDR1 and CDR2: SGHVS and FNYEAQ. The V end was cut by 5 bases, the J end by 7 bases, with 23 bases between. In DNA form, the CDR3 reads TGTGCCAGCAGCCCGTGGGGCGGGGGGATCCCAGGTGAAGCTTTCTTT. This gives the protein CASSPWGGGIPGEAFF. Supplemented by reference TRBV7-6 and TRBJ1-1, the full variable domain reads GAGVSQSPRYKVTKRGQDVALRCDPISGHVSLYWYRQALGQGPEFLTYFNYEAQQDKSGLPNDRFSAERPEGSISTLTIQRTEQRDSAMYRCASSPWGGGIPGEAFFGQGTRLTVV.

V usage is TRBV11-2 and J usage is TRBJ2-7; 7 nucleotides match TRBD2. Germline V CDR1 and CDR2: SGHAT, FQNNGV. The CDR3 covers 16 residues. Trimming took 2 bases from V and 4 from J; bases not matched to a gene: 11. This chain's CDR3 is CASSLTRTSRGYEQYF. Here the CDR3 DNA reads TGTGCCAGCAGCTTAACCCGGACTAGTCGGGGTTACGAGCAGTACTTC.

The V and J genes are TRBV2 and TRBJ2-1; D call uncertain. Looked up from germline, CDR1 is SNHLY and CDR2 is FYNNEI. V was shortened by 4 bases and J by 6 bases, with 13 bases between the two germline ends. CDR3 size: 14 residues. CDR3 region: CASSGVGRGNEQFF. The CDR3, as DNA: TGTGCCAGCAGTGGGGTTGGACGTGGCAATGAGCAGTTCTTC.

The V gene is TRBV6-2 or TRBV6-3, the J gene TRBJ2-7; D gene unclear. V lost 5 bases and J lost 0, with 5 bases in between. Germline loops: CDR1 MNHEY, CDR2 SVGEGT. This CDR3 is 12 amino acids long. The chain's CDR3 is CASSPVSYEQYF. The DNA of the CDR3 is TGTGCCAGCAGTCCGGTCTCCTACGAGCAGTACTTC.

The chain carries TRBV28 and TRBJ2-7; no definite D call. Germline lookup yields CDR1 MDHEN and CDR2 SYDVKM. This CDR3 is built from 11 residues. The ends were cut back, 7 bases at V and 2 bases at J, with 6 bases in the middle. The CDR3 bases are TGTGCCAGCACCCCAACCTACGAGCAGTACTTC. Amino acid sequence: CASTPTYEQYF.

This clone was recorded once. CDR3 nucleotides: TGCAGCGTCCAGGTCGGAGATACGCAGTATTTT. This encodes CSVQVGDTQYF. The chain is built from TRBV29-1 and TRBJ2-3; D is ambiguous. V lost 6 bases and J lost 5, with 9 bases in between. This CDR3 has 11 amino acids. Germline V gene data show CDR1 as SQVTM and CDR2 as ANQGSEA.

This clone showed up just once. This chain links TRBV6-1 with TRBJ1-5, with no clear D. The CDR3 consists of 16 residues. Trimming took 2 bases from V and 0 from J, leaving 11 bases between them. The germline V gene has CDR1 MNHNS and CDR2 SASEGT. CDR3 region: CASSEMWGNSNQPQHF. CDR3 in DNA: TGTGCCAGCAGTGAAATGTGGGGAAATAGCAATCAGCCCCAGCATTTT.

The CDR3 coding sequence is TGTGCCAGCAGCTCGGGCCTGAGCTCCTACAATGAGCAGTTCTTC. It is translated as CASSSGLSSYNEQFF. The genes are TRBV7-2 and TRBJ2-1; unclear D gene. The CDR3 spans 15 residues. The V end lost 4 bases, the J end lost 0 bases, and 10 bases lay between the germline ends. Germline lookup yields CDR1 SGHTA and CDR2 FQGNSA.

The chain links TRBV2 to TRBJ2-7, with 10 bases fitting TRBD1. Germline V gene sequence: CDR1 SNHLY, CDR2 FYNNEI. The CDR3 extends over 15 amino acids. V lost 6 bases to trimming and J lost 3 bases; unmatched junction nucleotides: 8. The CDR3 coding sequence is TGTGCCAGCAGGGCCGGGACAGGGGCTGGCTACGAGCAGTACTTC. Protein: CASRAGTGAGYEQYF.

This clone was detected a few times. The chain carries TRBV6-5 and TRBJ1-4; D possibly corresponds to TRBD1 (5 bases). With 2 bases removed from V and 5 bases from J, the gap between germline ends came to 15 bases. The germline V gene has CDR1 MNHEY and CDR2 SVGAGI. CDR3 length: 16 amino acids. The CDR3 DNA reads TGTGCCAGCAGTTACCGGGCAGGGAGGATCAATGAAAAACTGTTTTTT. The encoded protein is CASSYRAGRINEKLFF.

This rearrangement joins TRBV3-1 (or the pseudogene TRBV3-2) to TRBJ2-3; D unclear. The CDR3 consists of 13 residues. V gave up 1 base and J gave up 4 bases, with 6 bases separating them. The germline gives CDR1 LGHDT, CDR2 YNNKEL (reference sequence). This CDR3 is CASSQGYSDTQYF. The CDR3 DNA follows: TGTGCCAGCAGCCAAGGGTATTCAGATACGCAGTATTTT.

In its sample, this clone was seen a few times. The chain combines TRBV5-1 with TRBJ2-5; weak D call: TRBD1 (6 bases). Looked up from germline, CDR1 is SGHRS and CDR2 is YFSETQ. V gave up 4 bases and J gave up 7 bases, with 20 bases separating them. There are 15 residues in the CDR3. CDR3 bases: TGCGCCAGCAGCCTTGGCCAGGGGCCCCGGAGGACCCAGTACTTC. It is translated as CASSLGQGPRRTQYF.

This chain links TRBV6-2 or TRBV6-3 with TRBJ2-1, with TRBD2 matching over 11 bases. Germline trimming cut 6 bases from V and 9 bases from J; bases unmatched to any gene: 7. Per germline, CDR1 MNHEY and CDR2 SVGEGT. This CDR3 comprises 14 residues. CDR3 in DNA: TGTGCCAGCAGCCCACTAGCGGGAGTAGGTGAGCAGTTCTTC. The encoded protein is CASSPLAGVGEQFF.